The sequence of this TCR beta chain was determined in a study of blood T cell repertoires in COVID-19. The overall study: Spain, Italy and the United States supplied samples that represented acute and convalescent COVID-19. T cells, B-cell-depleted T cells, or PBMCs supplied cDNA or gDNA.

Per the study methods: Estimation of nucleated cell counts relied on the amplification of reference gene primers. The data were produced by immunoSEQ multiplex PCR, yet TCRdb's version contains in-frame clones alone and is incomplete. For V, J and clone size, that table is used; D and trimming come from the DNA. The sample lists 650,000 to 800,000 clones, about 90% seen once, with 0.2% to 0.3% in the top ten. There are 15 residues in the CDR3. The V end was cut by 4 bases, the J end by 4 bases, with 17 bases between. Germline V CDR1 and CDR2: LGHNA, YSLEER. The sample was peripheral blood. This clonotype was sampled from a woman under 30 with acute or convalescent COVID-19. The J gene is TRBJ2-7, the V gene TRBV4-3; perhaps TRBD2 as D (5 bases). Written as DNA, the CDR3 is TGCGCCAGCAGCCGCTCGGTTAGCGCGATGTACGAGCAGTACTTC. It yields the protein CASSRSVSAMYEQYF.